This T cell receptor (beta chain) was profiled in a study of blood T cell repertoires in COVID-19. At the level of the study: The United States, Italy and Spain provided the acute and convalescent COVID-19 samples. T cells, B-cell-depleted T cells, or PBMCs supplied cDNA or gDNA.

Original analysis: By means of reference gene primer amplification, nucleated cell counts were estimated. The repertoire was sequenced with immunoSEQ multiplex PCR; TCRdb's copy has only in-frame clones and lacks some. For V, J and clone size, that table is used; D and trimming come from the DNA. The repertoire holds 200,000 to 250,000 clones, with 70% to 85% as singletons. The receptor's source is a middle-aged woman who had recovered from COVID-19. Sequencing was carried out using peripheral blood.

CDR3 bases: TGTGCCAGCAGTGTTACAGCTAACTATGGCTACACCTTC. Translation: CASSVTANYGYTF. This rearrangement joins TRBV25-1 to TRBJ1-2; D gene ambiguous. The CDR3 has 13 residues. Germline lookup yields CDR1 MGHDK and CDR2 SYGVNS. V lost 4 bases, J lost 0 bases, and 6 bases lay in between.